This TCR beta chain was identified in a study of blood T cell repertoires in COVID-19. The V gene end was trimmed by 0 bases and the J gene end by 8 bases; junction bases not matched to a gene: 7. From germline, CDR1 is SGHTA and CDR2 FQGNSA. This CDR3 spans 15 amino acids. The method was immunoSEQ multiplex PCR; TCRdb's version includes in-frame clones alone and lacks a portion of them. Of 230,000 or so clones detected, around 82% appear once; the ten largest clones hold approximately 4%. Sequencing was done on a sample of peripheral blood. This chain connects TRBV7-2 to TRBJ2-1, with 7 bases aligning to TRBD1. The TCR sequence derives from a man aged 50 to 59 with active or convalescent COVID-19. CDR3 loop: CASSLALRGRDEQFF. In DNA, the CDR3 is TGTGCCAGCAGCTTAGCGCTGAGGGGGCGAGATGAGCAGTTCTTC.